This T cell receptor beta chain emerged from a study of human CD4 T cells and Enterobacteriaceae (dated by TCRdb to about 2020). The paper's findings and limits, for the study overall: In ex vivo samples, clonotypes with broad cross-reactivity seemed more expanded than specific clonotypes, as 11 of 19 and about three fifths of the roughly 30 fell within the top 5%. The reactivity of ex vivo clonotypes was inferred solely through the matching of nucleotide sequences to CFSE-low cultures from the same donors.

Deep-level sequencing, with a detection sensitivity of one cell in 200,000, was applied to the ex vivo total memory CD4+ samples. The QIAamp DNA Micro Kit was used to extract genomic DNA from cell pellets, and the quantity and purity of the genomic DNA were checked by spectrophotometry. The immunoSEQ multiplex PCR assay was used to amplify TCR Vbeta CDR3 regions. Amplicons were sequenced on the Illumina HiSeq platform. Retrieved sequences were 87 nucleotides long and contained the CDR3 region. Concerning the study's data processing: Each unique productive TCR Vbeta nucleotide sequence counted as a clonotype and was quantified by productive template frequency from ImmunoSEQ Analyzer V3.0. Expanded clonotypes were defined using a threshold set at the top 5th percentile of each repertoire ranked by frequency. Repertoire overlap was calculated as Chao-Jaccard using the R package fossil and displayed by nonmetric multidimensional scaling using the R package MASS. The immuneACCESS repertoire file appears here via TCRdb, limited to in-frame rearrangements. These files lack a portion of the clones; in checked studies, under half of the deficit traces to unresolved V genes, and the cause of the others is not known. V and J calls and clone size are given by that table; D and trimming were obtained from the DNA. The table for this sample lists tens of thousands of clones; around 80% of them were counted only once. The top ten clones comprise over 1.5% of the sample.

Memory CD4+ T cells, defined as all CD4+ cells except CD45RA+CCR7+CD95- naive cells, were FACS-sorted on a FACSAria III to over 95% purity. Healthy donor blood was obtained from blood donation centers in Switzerland. Total CD4+ T cells and monocytes were enriched by positive selection with CD4 and CD14 magnetic microbeads. CD8+, CD14+, CD16+, CD56+, CD19+ and CD25-bright cells were excluded before sorting. To assess in vivo expansion of bacteria-reactive clonotypes, total memory CD4+ T cells from two blood donors were sequenced directly ex vivo. Peripheral blood mononuclear cells were isolated from donor blood using Ficoll-Paque Plus. This clone was seen once. Which antigen it targets is not known. One base away there is no much larger clone; base qualities are not given. This receptor was obtained from a human donor in good health. Sequencing was carried out using memory CD4+ T cells from blood. Sample cell subset or site, as interpreted from the label and publication: total memory CD4 T cells sorted directly ex vivo, unstimulated.

The CDR3 region: CITSDSSYEQYF. The DNA reads as follows: TGTATAACTTCGGACAGCTCCTACGAGCAGTACTTC. The chain is made from TRBV27 and TRBJ2-7; perhaps TRBD1 is the D gene, with 6 bases matching. CDR1 MNHEY and CDR2 SMNVEV were looked up in the germline V gene (reference sequence). From cysteine to phenylalanine, the CDR3 is 12 amino acids long. Of the read, only the CDR3 DNA is kept; its 36 bases are in frame from base 1.